This T cell receptor (beta chain) was identified during a study of cytomegalovirus exposure and HLA in healthy donors. Study context: Researchers previously reported finding roughly 120 million unique TCR beta sequences from some 180 million T cells. The study, taken as a whole, reports: Sequence variants that were highly shared formed a cluster that was likely a sequencing artifact.

V trimming: 5 bases; J trimming: 3 bases; junction bases outside the gene matches: 6. The germline V gene has CDR1 KGHSH and CDR2 LQKENI. The CDR3 is made up of 14 amino acids. Primers for the PCR totalled 60 Vbeta and 13 Jbeta. Only in-frame clones appear in the TCRdb table, and some are missing; sequencing was by immunoSEQ multiplex PCR. Of under 200,000 clones in the sample, nearly 80% are singletons; the top ten hold under 4%. On this clone: Its antigen is currently unknown.

This chain joins TRBV18 and TRBJ1-2; 7 bases map to TRBD1. Sequencing was performed on PBMCs. The clonotype comes from a woman between 35 and 50 years old in good health and CMV-seronegative. The CDR3 nucleotides are TGTGCCAGCTCAGTCACAGGGGCTGACTATGGCTACACCTTC. Protein product: CASSVTGADYGYTF.